A single sample is the source of the 10 T cell receptor beta chains below, sequenced in a study of human T cells and chemical hapten exposure. TCRdb processed the RACE reads anew with MiXCR; each CDR3 protein has one entry. The sample records some 70,000 distinct CDR3 sequences, 25% to 40% being singletons. Specified time point: patch test 1, 2 weeks after DPC sensitization. Treatment given: therapeutic diphenylcyclopropenone sensitization with weekly scalp DPC. This material consisted of whole blood, taken in connection with sensitization to the hapten diphenylcyclopropenone (DPC). The receptors derive from a man aged 40-49 years with alopecia areata. Some clones in this sample may be carry-over from other donors' samples.

The genes are TRBV6-2 or TRBV6-3 and TRBJ2-7; 12 bases are a match to TRBD2. Germline CDR1 MNHEY, CDR2 SVGEGT. This CDR3 has 15 residues. With V trimmed by 5 bases and J by 6 bases, 8 bases remained unmatched. The CDR3 nucleotides are TGTGCCAGCAGTCCCGGACTAGCGGGAAGTCGCGAGCAGTACTTC. This gives the protein CASSPGLAGSREQYF.

The J gene is TRBJ2-5, the V gene TRBV7-9; D unresolved. Germline CDR1 and CDR2: SEHNR and FQNEAQ (reference sequence). V was clipped by 6 bases and J by 5 bases, with 4 bases between them. CDR3 length: 10 amino acids. CDR3: CASSGETQYF. DNA for the CDR3: TGTGCCAGCAGTGGTGAGACCCAGTACTTC.

This clonotype was observed a few times. The chain is built from TRBV29-1 and TRBJ2-6, with 10 bases fitting TRBD1. J gave up 0 bases and V 4 bases, and 3 bases lay outside the gene matches. The length of the CDR3 is 16 residues. The germline V gene has CDR1 SQVTM and CDR2 ANQGSEA. CDR3 DNA sequence: TGCAGCGTTGGACAGGGGGCAAACTCTGGGGCCAACGTCCTGACTTTC. It encodes CSVGQGANSGANVLTF.

The rearrangement links TRBV5-5 to TRBJ2-7; TRBD1 might be the D (6 bases). Per germline, CDR1 SGHKS and CDR2 YYEKEE (reference sequence). This CDR3 region has 15 residues. The V gene lost 0 bases and the J gene lost 2 bases, with 12 bases spanning the gap. The chain's CDR3 is CASSLGPGQAYEQYF. The CDR3 coding sequence is TGTGCCAGCAGCTTGGGCCCGGGACAAGCCTACGAGCAGTACTTC. The variable domain in full, with the rest retrieved from reference TRBV5-5 and TRBJ2-7, is DAGVTQSPTHLIKTRGQQVTLRCSPISGHKSVSWYQQVLGQGPQFIFQYYEKEERGRGNFPDRFSARQFPNYSSELNVNALLLGDSALYLCASSLGPGQAYEQYFGPGTRLTVT.

The sample holds many counts of this clonotype. This chain joins TRBV4-2 and TRBJ2-3, with D tentatively TRBD1 or TRBD2 (5 bases each). Between the trimmed V and J ends, which lost 0 bases and 4 bases, there was a span of 17 bases. Germline V gene lookup returns CDR1 LGHNA and CDR2 YNFKEQ. The length of the CDR3 is 17 residues. In DNA form, the CDR3 reads TGTGCCAGCAGCCAAGAGTATGGGGCTAGCAGCGCAGATACGCAGTATTTT. This gives the protein CASSQEYGASSADTQYF.

This clonotype occurred a few times. V usage is TRBV21-1 and J usage is TRBJ2-5; TRBD2, as called in the table, went unchecked against the DNA. TRBV21-1 is a recognized pseudogene. The CDR3 spans 17 residues. CDR3 sequence: CASSKEARGRPWMTQYF. The CDR3 DNA sequence: TGTGCCAGCAGCAAAGAGGCCCGCGGAAGACCTTGGATGACCCAGTACTTC.

This clonotype has just a few counts. V is TRBV18 and J is TRBJ1-4; possible D gene TRBD1, 5 bases. CDR3 length: 15 residues. The ends were cut back, 3 bases at V and 3 bases at J, with 11 bases in the middle. CDR1 and CDR2 from the germline V gene are KGHSH and LQKENI. Here the CDR3 reads CASSPIPGPNEKLFF. The CDR3 nucleotides read TGTGCCAGCTCACCCATACCGGGACCTAATGAAAAACTGTTTTTT.

The V call is TRBV7-2, the J call TRBJ1-3; 7 bases are a match to TRBD1. The CDR3 length is 17 residues. The V and J ends lost 5 bases and 0 bases, in that order; junction bases with no gene match: 10. From germline, CDR1 is SGHTA and CDR2 FQGNSA. The CDR3 nucleotides are TGTGCCAGCAGCGCTCCGGGACAGTCTAACTCTGGAAACACCATATATTTT. Translating gives CASSAPGQSNSGNTIYF.

Remarks on this clonotype: This may stem from a read error, because a much larger clone lies one nucleotide away. This chain links TRBV3-1 with TRBJ1-5; possible D gene TRBD1, 5 bases. The CDR3 length is 15 residues. Germline V gene sequence: CDR1 LGHDT, CDR2 YNNKEL (reference sequence). This chain's CDR3 is CASIQGRGGNQPQHF. CDR3 bases: TGTGCCAGCATCCAAGGGAGGGGCGGGAATCAGCCCCAGCATTTT.

This clonotype occurred a few times. The rearrangement uses TRBV12-3 or TRBV12-4 and TRBJ2-2; D unclear. V was cut by 6 bases and J by 0 bases, with 8 bases left in between. The CDR3 runs to 14 residues. The CDR3 region is CASRRQTNTGELFF. The CDR3, as DNA: TGTGCCAGCAGGCGACAAACGAACACCGGGGAGCTGTTTTTT.